This TCR beta chain derives from a study of regulatory T cells in long-lasting Graves disease (dated by TCRdb to the early 2020s). The study in broad terms: Newly diagnosed Graves' disease patients had taken antithyroid drugs for less than 3 months. The study was conducted in China and was registered as a clinical trial. This study used TCR sequencing and RNA sequencing of peripheral blood to compare persistent Graves' disease patients against newly diagnosed Graves' disease patients. A total of around 35 samples underwent TCR sequencing, from about 13 patients with persistent Graves' disease and roughly 20 patients with newly diagnosed Graves' disease. The investigation overall reported the following: The authors acknowledged the small sample size as a limitation that may reduce accuracy. Peripheral blood alone was examined, since thyroid tissue, which constituted the primary lesion, could not be accessed. A larger number of public clonotypes was shared among persistent patients (about 2,700) than among newly diagnosed patients (around 870). Sequencing and analysis were limited to the TCR beta chain. Compared with newly diagnosed patients, persistent Graves' disease patients had lower TCR Shannon entropy and fewer highly expanded clones, which suggests clonal expansion. TRBV28, TRBJ1-2 and TRBJ2-5 were preferentially used in persistent disease, while TRBV20-1 and TRBJ2-1 were favored in newly diagnosed disease.

Receptor libraries were prepared by multiplex PCR. The sequencer was an Illumina HiSeq 4000. iRepertoire HTBI primers and Arm-PCR amplification of CDR3 regions were used to construct TCR beta libraries. Gel purification was performed on PCR products prior to sequencing. The original pipeline was this. Gene usage analysis of CDR3 amino acid clonotypes used the 60 to 80 TRBV and fewer than 15 TRBJ segments found across samples. Filtered high-quality paired reads were merged into contigs using COPE and FqMerger. BLAST was used to align contigs to the IMGT TRBV, TRBD and TRBJ reference genes, and CDR3 was defined following IMGT. Clonotypes above 0.1% frequency were classified as highly expanded clones. Shannon entropy served as the measure of repertoire diversity, while the Gini coefficient captured V-J evenness. Clonotypes shared by more than one individual were considered public. The public reads were run again by TCRdb, first through fastp at Q25 and then through MiXCR, and only productive beta chains were kept. Every distinct CDR3 protein forms one entry, paired with its most common genes and DNA. TCRdb's processing, not the authors' own work, is the source of the V and J calls. This sample gives roughly 440,000 distinct CDR3 sequences in total; around 15% of them show up just once. 20% to 25% of the sample lies in the top ten.

V is reduced by 6 bases and J by 3 bases, leaving a spacing of 18 bases between them. CDR1 and CDR2 were assigned from the germline V gene as MDHEN and SYDVKM. The CDR3 numbers 15 residues from cysteine through phenylalanine. Only CDR3 DNA is held: 45 bases, read in frame from base 1. Ten or more counts support this clonotype. Its recognized antigen is unknown. No per-base quality is available; no much larger clone lies one base away. The sample's time point label, in plain terms: newly diagnosed GD, antithyroid drugs for less than 3 months. For both TCR sequencing and RNA sequencing, RNA was extracted from PBMCs in TRIzol. The diagnosis of Graves' disease followed American Thyroid Association guidelines. Patients were recruited from an endocrinology department in Xi'an, China. From each patient, around 9 milliliters of peripheral blood was collected into an EDTA anticoagulant tube. PBMCs were isolated by Ficoll Paque Plus density gradient separation without further T cell sorting. An Agilent 2100 Bioanalyzer and agarose gel were used to check RNA quality, while a NanoDrop 2000 measured RNA concentration.

The same specimen was also included in a second study, on T cells in Graves' hyperthyroidism and ophthalmopathy. Per the second study: A patient counted as having stable Graves' hyperthyroidism if no progression to ophthalmopathy occurred over 18 months of follow-up. Hyperthyroidism patients were aged 18 to 65 years and newly diagnosed, with disease duration of less than 2 months. Exclusion was applied to patients with uncontrolled infections, other autoimmune diseases, pregnancy or lactation. Clinical symptoms, serum thyroxine and TRAb, thyroid ultrasound, and orbital computed tomography formed the basis for the diagnoses. The TCR CDR3 was subjected to a first round of RT-PCR using the HTBI primer set and the Qiagen OneStep RT-PCR kit. Blood samples also contained most of the expanded thyroid clonotypes (frequency above 0.001), which suggests that blood repertoires may reflect thyroid immune responses. A 13 V-J signature model separated ophthalmopathy from stable hyperthyroidism, with nearly 90% sensitivity and 81% to 83% specificity in cross-validation and 80%/75% in testing. During validation, the model predicted progression to ophthalmopathy a median of around 7 months ahead of onset, with around 65% sensitivity and around 72% specificity. TCR V-J signatures able to tell the groups apart were searched for in a discovery cohort of 95 or so patients, of whom approximately 40 had Graves' ophthalmopathy and around 58 had stable Graves' hyperthyroidism. Prospective prediction of ophthalmopathy was tested in an independent validation cohort of 18 to 20 hyperthyroidism patients and some 17 patients who later progressed to ophthalmopathy. For training and testing, the 110 or so patients in the discovery cohort were randomly divided in a 7:3 ratio. In addition, the study compared T-cell repertoires in thyroid tissue and in blood from about 6 Graves' hyperthyroidism patients. Following sampling, methimazole starting at 30 mg daily was given to hyperthyroidism patients, and high-dose intravenous methylprednisolone was given to ophthalmopathy patients. Libraries were constructed in a second round of multiplex PCR, after which size selection and purification were performed. Sequencing of the libraries was done on an Illumina HiSeq2000 using paired-end 100 bp reads. SOAPnuke was used to process the raw data, with reads discarded if the reads contained adapters or uncalled bases, had a mean Phred below 15, or lacked an exact constant-primer or identifier match. COPE v1.2.5 was used to merge the high-quality paired reads, and each unique nucleotide sequence was defined as a clonotype. MiTCR v1.1 was used to align clonotypes to the IMGT TRBV, TRBD and TRBJ reference segments. Only V-J combinations with frequency above 0.0001, covering 99.2% of repertoires, were analysed. A TCS score was defined as the ratio of F50 (clonal expansion) to E x V (chaos), with BLOSUM62-based TCRdist applied between CDR3 peptides within each V-J. Welch's t-statistics and random forest reduced around 550 V-J features to about 13, which were used in a naive Bayes classifier (R e1071). No statistical method was used to set the sample size in advance, and investigators knew the group allocation. According to the paper, TCR Vbeta CDR3 sequencing was carried out on about 140 peripheral blood samples, which came from 40 to 45 ophthalmopathy, 70 to 80 hyperthyroidism and roughly 17 progressor patients.

This sequence uses TRBV28 and TRBJ2-7, with no confidently assigned D gene. Source: peripheral blood mononuclear cells (PBMCs), taken at new diagnosis, from a patient treated with antithyroid drugs. The source is a woman younger than 35 with Graves disease. Donor details come from another sample of the same person, matched by shared clones. The CDR3 here reads CASSLEPGRLYEQYF. The sequenced DNA: TGTGCCAGCAGCCTAGAACCCGGACGGCTCTACGAGCAGTACTTC.